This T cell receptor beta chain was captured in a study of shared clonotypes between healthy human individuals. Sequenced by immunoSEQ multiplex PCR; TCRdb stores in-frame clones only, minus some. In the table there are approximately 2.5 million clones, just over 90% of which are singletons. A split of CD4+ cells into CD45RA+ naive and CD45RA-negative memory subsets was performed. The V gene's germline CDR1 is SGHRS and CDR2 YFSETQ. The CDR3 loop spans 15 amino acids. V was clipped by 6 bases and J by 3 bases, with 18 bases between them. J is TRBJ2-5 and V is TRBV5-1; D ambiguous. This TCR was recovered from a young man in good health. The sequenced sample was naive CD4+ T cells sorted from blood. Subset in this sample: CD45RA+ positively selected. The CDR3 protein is CASTTGGPWKETQYF. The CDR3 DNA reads TGCGCCAGCACCACTGGTGGGCCTTGGAAAGAGACCCAGTACTTC.